The 31 T cell receptor beta chains below all came from one sample that was sequenced in a study of T cell changes during pregnancy in multiple sclerosis. Data came from immunoSEQ multiplex PCR; TCRdb stores just in-frame clones and leaves some out. The data show fewer than 50,000 clones, around nine tenths seen once. The input for sequencing was CD4+ T cells from peripheral blood mononuclear cells, taken in the first trimester of pregnancy. The source of these receptors is a female donor with multiple sclerosis, enrolled in a pregnancy study.

The rearrangement joins TRBV10-3 to TRBJ1-3; D is uncertain. Trimming pared 0 bases from V and 8 bases from J, leaving 11 bases between. The CDR3 is 14 residues long. CDR1 and CDR2 (germline): ENHRY, SYGVKD. CDR3 region: CAISESKIRDTIYF. CDR3 DNA: TGTGCCATCAGTGAGTCCAAAATTCGAGACACCATATATTTT.

This sequence joins TRBV5-4 and TRBJ2-3; TRBD2 matches at 8 bases. V was clipped by 0 bases and J by 4 bases; unmatched bases: 10. Germline loops: CDR1 SGHNT, CDR2 YYREEE (reference sequence). The CDR3 length is 17 residues. In DNA form, the CDR3 reads TGTGCCAGCAGCTTGGGCGGGAGGCAAGTGAACTCAGATACGCAGTATTTT. Its protein is CASSLGGRQVNSDTQYF. The complete variable domain, with remaining parts taken from reference TRBV5-4 and TRBJ2-3, reads ETGVTQSPTHLIKTRGQQVTLRCSSQSGHNTVSWYQQALGQGPQFIFQYYREEENGRGNFPPRFSGLQFPNYSSELNVNALELDDSALYLCASSLGGRQVNSDTQYFGPGTRLTVL.

V and J are TRBV28 and TRBJ2-1, with TRBD1 matching 9 bases. From germline, CDR1 is MDHEN and CDR2 SYDVKM. CDR3 length equals 16 residues. V shed 7 bases, J shed 7 bases, and the junction held 14 bases outside the gene matches. The CDR3 DNA sequence: TGTGCCAGCAAACCCTCCACCGGGACAGGGTATAATGAGCAGTTCTTC. This gives the protein CASKPSTGTGYNEQFF.

In this sample, this clone turned up once. V gene TRBV5-6 combines with J gene TRBJ2-2, with D perhaps TRBD2 (6 bases). CDR1 is SGHDT, CDR2 YYEEEE, per germline. The CDR3 is 15 amino acids. V shed 4 bases and J shed 6 bases, with 16 bases lying between them. CDR3 loop: CASSTRGGVSGELFF. CDR3 DNA: TGTGCCAGCAGCACCCGGGGCGGGGTTTCCGGGGAGCTGTTTTTT.

The chain employs TRBV6-5 and TRBJ2-5; 10 bases line up with TRBD2. V was clipped by 1 base and J by 6 bases; unmatched bases: 8. Germline CDR1 MNHEY, CDR2 SVGAGI. The CDR3 is made up of 16 amino acids. Here the CDR3 DNA reads TGTGCCAGCAGTTACTACTCAGCGGGAGGGCCAAAGACCCAGTACTTC. Translation: CASSYYSAGGPKTQYF.

The chain couples TRBV7-2 to TRBJ2-5, with 10 nucleotides matching TRBD1. In germline, CDR1 is SGHTA, CDR2 FQGNSA. The CDR3 loop spans 15 amino acids. After removal of 3 bases from V and 4 bases from J, the junction contained 5 bases not matched to a gene. CDR3 sequence: CASSFWTGGGETQYF. The DNA for the CDR3 is TGTGCCAGCAGCTTCTGGACAGGGGGAGGAGAGACCCAGTACTTC.

The V call is TRBV27, the J call TRBJ1-2, with D hard to call. Trimming removed 5 bases from V and 8 bases from J, with 9 bases in between. The germline gives CDR1 MNHEY, CDR2 SMNVEV (reference sequence). CDR3 size: 11 residues. CDR3 protein: CASSRGYGYTF. The CDR3 region has the DNA TGTGCCAGCAGTCGAGGGTACGGCTACACCTTC.

The V gene is TRBV6-5, the J gene TRBJ2-7; TRBD1 agrees at 10 bases. Germline V gene lookup returns CDR1 MNHEY and CDR2 SVGAGI. There are 14 residues in the CDR3. The junction had 4 bases not matched to a gene; V was cut back by 4 bases and J by 4 bases. CDR3 sequence reads: CASSFGTGVYEQYF. CDR3 bases: TGTGCCAGCAGTTTCGGGACAGGGGTGTACGAGCAGTACTTC.

J is TRBJ2-1 and V is TRBV5-1, with 13 bases lining up with TRBD2. CDR1 SGHRS and CDR2 YFSETQ come from the germline V gene. V was pared by 1 base and J by 9 bases, with 4 bases of the junction left unmatched. This CDR3 is 15 amino acids long. The CDR3 DNA sequence: TGCGCCAGCAGCTTGACTAGCGGGAGGGTTAGTGAGCAGTTCTTC. It is translated as CASSLTSGRVSEQFF.

The rearrangement joins TRBV7-9 to TRBJ1-4; D call uncertain. This CDR3 is 15 amino acids long. Germline V gene lookup returns CDR1 SEHNR and CDR2 FQNEAQ (reference sequence). The V end was cut by 3 bases, the J end by 8 bases, with 16 bases between. CDR3 loop: CASSFGGQTPEKLFF. CDR3 DNA: TGTGCCAGCAGCTTTGGTGGGCAAACCCCCGAAAAACTGTTTTTT.

The rearrangement uses TRBV5-1 and TRBJ2-2, with 10 bases identical to TRBD1. Trimming removed 4 bases from V and 5 bases from J; junction bases left unmatched: 11. CDR1 SGHRS and CDR2 YFSETQ come from the germline V gene. The CDR3 spans 17 residues. CDR3 amino acids: CASSPSIGQGGTGELFF. The CDR3 DNA reads as TGCGCCAGCAGCCCCTCTATCGGACAGGGGGGAACCGGGGAGCTGTTTTTT.

The V call is TRBV19, the J call TRBJ2-2, with TRBD1 matching over 10 bases. This CDR3 contains 16 residues. CDR1 is LNHDA and CDR2 is SQIVND in the germline V gene (reference sequence). J was trimmed by 5 bases and V by 4 bases; bases with no gene match: 7. In nucleotides, the CDR3 is TGTGCCAGTAGTAAACCGACAGGGGGCGCAACCGGGGAGCTGTTTTTT. Protein sequence: CASSKPTGGATGELFF.

The J gene is TRBJ1-1, the V gene TRBV29-1, with 7 positions matching TRBD1. The V gene end was trimmed by 3 bases and the J gene end by 4 bases; junction bases not matched to a gene: 8. Germline V lookup: CDR1 SQVTM, CDR2 ANQGSEA. The CDR3 spans 14 residues. This CDR3 is CSVEAGGLGTEAFF. CDR3 in DNA: TGCAGCGTTGAGGCAGGGGGACTGGGCACTGAAGCTTTCTTT.

The V call is TRBV2, the J call TRBJ2-5; 9 bases are a match to TRBD2. With 4 bases clipped from V and 0 bases from J, the junction kept 6 bases outside the gene matches. Germline V gene lookup returns CDR1 SNHLY and CDR2 FYNNEI. The length of the CDR3 is 16 residues. The DNA for the CDR3 is TGTGCCAGCAGTGGGTCTAGCGGGGAATACCAAGAGACCCAGTACTTC. It codes for CASSGSSGEYQETQYF.

The V call is TRBV10-3, the J call TRBJ2-7; TRBD2 matches at 13 bases. The CDR3 loop spans 14 amino acids. Losses at the gene ends were 2 bases for V and 11 bases for J; bases not matched to a gene: 6. Germline CDR1 and CDR2: ENHRY and SYGVKD. The CDR3 region is CAISEPRTSGREYF. The DNA for the CDR3 is TGTGCCATCAGTGAGCCTCGGACTAGCGGGAGAGAGTACTTC.

This clone has a single count. The chain uses TRBV19 and TRBJ1-2, with D unclear. The CDR3 consists of 13 residues. Trimming removed 3 bases at V and 8 bases at J, with 13 bases between. Germline assignment: CDR1 LNHDA and CDR2 SQIVND (reference sequence). The CDR3 reads CASSIGPRGGYTF. The CDR3 DNA follows: TGTGCCAGTAGTATTGGTCCTCGCGGGGGCTACACCTTC.

The chain's CDR3 is CAWSTTGAHTGELFF. The CDR3 nucleotides are TGTGCCTGGAGTACGACAGGGGCGCACACCGGGGAGCTGTTTTTT. The rearrangement uses TRBV30 and TRBJ2-2; TRBD1 matches 8 bases. The CDR3 covers 15 residues. Germline V gene lookup returns CDR1 GTSNPN and CDR2 SVGIG (reference sequence). V dropped 2 bases and J dropped 3; count of bases not matched to a gene: 5.

This clone rates as medium-sized. The chain links TRBV27 to TRBJ1-3, with D unresolved. The CDR3 has 13 amino acids. V lost 4 bases and J lost 0, with 4 bases in between. Germline values: CDR1 MNHEY, CDR2 SMNVEV (reference sequence). The CDR3 protein is CASSSFSGNTIYF. Here the CDR3 DNA reads TGTGCCAGCAGTTCCTTCTCTGGAAACACCATATATTTT.

In DNA, the CDR3 is TGTGCCAGCAGAGGGGCTAGCGGGAGCTACAATGAGCAGTTCTTC. Translated, it gives CASRGASGSYNEQFF. This sequence joins TRBV6-1 and TRBJ2-1, with 10 nucleotides matching TRBD2. The CDR3 totals 15 residues. Per the germline V gene, CDR1 is MNHNS and CDR2 is SASEGT. Germline trimming cut 6 bases from V and 3 bases from J; bases unmatched to any gene: 5.

J is TRBJ2-2 and V is TRBV29-1, with 7 bases matching TRBD2. Germline V gene lookup returns CDR1 SQVTM and CDR2 ANQGSEA. V lost 3 bases to trimming and J lost 2 bases; unmatched junction nucleotides: 9. CDR3 length: 16 residues. The CDR3 DNA reads TGCAGCGTTGAGGGGCTGCGGGGGTTAAACACCGGGGAGCTGTTTTTT. Translating gives CSVEGLRGLNTGELFF.

The chain employs TRBV29-1 and TRBJ1-2; 7 positions agree with TRBD1. V lost 7 bases to trimming and J lost 8 bases; unmatched junction nucleotides: 7. The CDR3 length is 11 residues. Germline lookup yields CDR1 SQVTM and CDR2 ANQGSEA. The CDR3 bases are TGCAGCGCATCGACAGGGAGGGGCTACACCTTC. The encoded protein is CSASTGRGYTF.

This clone came up a few times. The J gene is TRBJ1-1, the V gene TRBV29-1; D unclear. The CDR3 runs 13 residues. V was clipped by 6 bases and J by 0 bases, with 11 bases between them. CDR1 is SQVTM and CDR2 is ANQGSEA in the germline V gene. CDR3 sequence reads: CSVQTNMNTEAFF. CDR3 DNA sequence: TGCAGCGTACAGACGAACATGAACACTGAAGCTTTCTTT.

This clone was picked up a small number of times. V usage is TRBV7-2 and J usage is TRBJ1-2; no definite D call. The CDR3 is 13 amino acids. The V end was cut by 1 base, the J end by 7 bases, with 10 bases between. Germline CDR1 is SGHTA and CDR2 is FQGNSA. CDR3 protein: CASSLVFLSGYTF. CDR3 coding DNA: TGTGCCAGCAGCTTAGTATTTCTATCTGGCTACACCTTC.

The chain couples TRBV5-4 to TRBJ1-3; tentative D call: TRBD1 (6 bases). Per germline, CDR1 SGHNT and CDR2 YYREEE (reference sequence). Between the trimmed V and J ends, which lost 1 base and 1 base, there was a span of 6 bases. The CDR3 has 14 amino acids. Here the CDR3 DNA reads TGTGCCAGCAGCTTGACAGGGTCTGGAAACACCATATATTTT. The encoded protein is CASSLTGSGNTIYF.

The CDR3 DNA is TGTGCCACCAGCAGAGGTCAGGGGGGTAATCAGCCCCAGCATTTT. Residues: CATSRGQGGNQPQHF. The chain links TRBV15 to TRBJ1-5; 7 bases are a match to TRBD1. Looked up from germline, CDR1 is LNHNV and CDR2 is YYDKDF (reference sequence). J lost 4 bases, V lost 1 base, and 4 bases had no gene match. The CDR3 loop spans 15 amino acids.

The gene calls are TRBV11-2 and TRBJ2-6, with a possible D match to TRBD1 (6 bases). The CDR3 contains 18 residues. CDR1 and CDR2 from the germline V gene are SGHAT and FQNNGV. The V end lost 8 bases, the J end lost 0 bases, and 20 bases lay between the germline ends. The CDR3 loop is CASAPAGVTYSGANVLTF. Here the CDR3 DNA reads TGTGCCAGCGCTCCGGCAGGGGTAACCTACTCTGGGGCCAACGTCCTGACTTTC.

The chain employs TRBV30 and TRBJ2-3; D gene ambiguous. V was pared by 2 bases and J by 9 bases, with 15 bases between. CDR1 GTSNPN and CDR2 SVGIG come from the germline V gene (reference sequence). This CDR3 spans 13 amino acids. CDR3 sequence reads: CAWSLALGDTQYF. CDR3 DNA: TGTGCCTGGAGTCTCGCCCTAGGAGACACGCAGTATTTT. The full variable domain, its missing parts supplied by reference TRBV30 and TRBJ2-3, is SQTIHQWPATLVQPVGSPLSLECTVEGTSNPNLYWYRQAAGRGLQLLFYSVGIGQISSEVPQNLSASRPQDRQFILSSKKLLLSDSGFYLCAWSLALGDTQYFGPGTRLTVL.

Comments on this clone: The germline gene is not matched at one end of the junction; a read error may be the cause. The chain uses TRBV29-1 and TRBJ1-1; tentatively, D is TRBD1 (5 bases). This CDR3 region has 14 residues. Per the germline V gene, CDR1 is SQVTM and CDR2 is ANQGSEA. CDR3 loop: CSVEGQRLNTEAFF. Here the CDR3 DNA reads TGCAGCGTCGAAGGACAACGACTGAACACTGAAGCTTTCTTT.

This clone occurred a few times. The genes are TRBV4-3 and TRBJ2-6; D might be TRBD1 (6 bases). Germline V gene data show CDR1 as LGHNA and CDR2 as YSLEER. This CDR3 is built from 16 residues. V lost 2 bases and J 4 bases, leaving 12 bases between the germline ends. The CDR3 sequence: CASSQQGIGGANVLTF. The CDR3 DNA reads TGCGCCAGCAGCCAACAGGGGATCGGGGGGGCCAACGTCCTGACTTTC.

The chain joins TRBV6-5 to TRBJ2-5; D not resolved. V shed 0 bases and J shed 5 bases, with 16 bases lying between them. The length of the CDR3 is 16 residues. Germline V lookup: CDR1 MNHEY, CDR2 SVGAGI. The CDR3 nucleotides are TGTGCCAGCAGTTACTCGTTTGAGAGAGCTCGGGAGACCCAGTACTTC. It translates to CASSYSFERARETQYF.

This sequence joins TRBV5-6 and TRBJ2-5; 12 positions agree with TRBD2. Trimming removed 4 bases from V and 2 bases from J; junction bases left unmatched: 3. The CDR3 has 15 amino acids. Germline values: CDR1 SGHDT, CDR2 YYEEEE. For the CDR3, the DNA is TGTGCCAGCAGCCTTGGACTAGCGGGACAAGAGACCCAGTACTTC. The encoded protein is CASSLGLAGQETQYF.